The clone carrying this T cell receptor (beta chain) was observed a single time. The data stem from a study of cytomegalovirus exposure and HLA in healthy donors. Trimming stripped 1 base from V and 4 bases from J, with 6 bases between. CDR1 SEHNR and CDR2 FQNEAQ come from the germline V gene (reference sequence). This CDR3 contains 13 residues. PCR used 60 Vbeta primers and 13 Jbeta primers. Sequenced by immunoSEQ multiplex PCR; TCRdb stores in-frame clones only, minus some. The sample records around 50,000 clones, around four fifths being singletons. The sample consisted of PBMCs. V usage is TRBV7-9 and J usage is TRBJ2-3, with TRBD2 as a possible D gene (5 bases). The receptor comes from a man between 50 and 59 years old in good health and CMV-seronegative. The CDR3 spells CASSLGTPDTQYF. The CDR3 DNA reads as TGTGCCAGCAGCTTAGGGACTCCAGATACGCAGTATTTT.